This T cell receptor (beta chain) was sequenced during a study of T cells in Graves' hyperthyroidism and ophthalmopathy. The CDR3 sequence is 14 residues long. Looked up from germline, CDR1 is DFQATT and CDR2 is SNEGSKA (reference sequence). The junction had 9 bases not matched to a gene; V was cut back by 6 bases and J by 7 bases. This clonotype came up a few times. Amplification of TCR beta CDR3 regions was performed using RNA transcripts as template. With the HTBI primer set, the TCR CDR3 went through a first round of RT-PCR. TCRdb processed the multiplex PCR reads anew with MiXCR; each CDR3 protein has one entry. The table records over 250,000 distinct CDR3 sequences, over 15% of them present only once.

The sample consisted of blood. The chain couples TRBV20-1 to TRBJ1-4; 9 nucleotides line up with TRBD1. The sequence was obtained from a woman in her sixties with Graves' ophthalmopathy. For the CDR3, the DNA is TGCAGTGCCGGACAGGGGATTTCAAGTGAAAAACTGTTTTTT. It codes for CSAGQGISSEKLFF.